These 19 T cell receptor beta chains came from one sample sequenced in a study of regulatory T cells in long-lasting Graves disease. Through Arm-PCR of CDR3 regions and iRepertoire HTBI primers, TCR beta libraries were built. Using its own MiXCR run on the multiplex PCR reads, TCRdb lists one record per CDR3 protein. This sample has around 450,000 distinct CDR3 sequences; about 17% occur once, and the top ten carry 10% to 15%. Time point here: newly diagnosed GD, antithyroid drugs for less than 3 months. Extracted PBMC RNA gave rise to the TCR library. This sample also belongs to another study, concerning T cells in Graves' hyperthyroidism and ophthalmopathy.

The sequenced sample was peripheral blood mononuclear cells (PBMCs), obtained at new diagnosis, from a patient treated with antithyroid drugs. The source is a man aged 35-49 years with Graves disease.

This clonotype was picked up many times. The chain recombines TRBV12-3 or TRBV12-4 with TRBJ2-5; D uncertain. The ends were cut back, 3 bases at V and 2 bases at J, with 13 bases in the middle. This CDR3 has 15 residues. The CDR3, as DNA: TGTGCCAGCAGTTTTCGGCCCCTGTGGCAAGAGACCCAGTACTTC. Amino acid sequence: CASSFRPLWQETQYF.

The rearrangement links TRBV12-3 or TRBV12-4 to TRBJ1-5; D is uncertain. This CDR3 region has 16 residues. Deletions cut 0 bases from V and 3 bases from J, with 12 bases between. The CDR3 reads CASSLALGIVNQPQHF. The CDR3 coding sequence is TGTGCCAGCAGTTTAGCGCTGGGAATTGTCAATCAGCCCCAGCATTTT.

This clonotype appeared many times. The chain employs TRBV20-1 and TRBJ2-7, with 9 bases that match TRBD2. The V gene's germline CDR1 is DFQATT and CDR2 SNEGSKA (reference sequence). The V and J ends lost 3 bases and 3 bases, in that order; junction bases with no gene match: 15. CDR3 length: 17 amino acids. The chain's CDR3 is CSARRPLAGTRNYEQYF. In DNA, the CDR3 is TGCAGTGCTAGGAGGCCGCTAGCGGGAACCAGAAACTACGAGCAGTACTTC.

As DNA, the CDR3 is TGTGCCAGCAGCTTGGTTCGAGGGAAGCAGTACTTC. Translating it yields CASSLVRGKQYF. This rearrangement joins TRBV5-6 to TRBJ2-7, with a possible D match to TRBD2 (5 bases). Germline-derived CDR1 and CDR2 are SGHDT and YYEEEE. The CDR3 covers 12 residues. V was cut by 0 bases and J by 8 bases, with 9 bases left in between.

In this sample, this clonotype turned up many times. This chain links TRBV20-1 with TRBJ2-5; D assignment may be TRBD1 or TRBD2 (5 bases each). The germline V gene has CDR1 DFQATT and CDR2 SNEGSKA (reference sequence). This CDR3 region has 16 residues. The germline V and J ends were trimmed by 6 bases and 6 bases, with 26 bases remaining between them. The CDR3 bases are TGCAGTGCGGATCTAGCAGTCCGGGACCTTTTTAAGACCCAGTACTTC. Protein product: CSADLAVRDLFKTQYF.

In its sample, this clonotype was seen many times. The V and J genes are TRBV18 and TRBJ2-7; a possible D gene is TRBD1 (7 bases). With 2 bases removed from V and 3 bases from J, the gap between germline ends came to 11 bases. This CDR3 has 14 amino acids. Per the germline V gene, CDR1 is KGHSH and CDR2 is LQKENI. Here the CDR3 reads CASSPNQGGYEQYF. The CDR3 nucleotides are TGTGCCAGCTCACCAAACCAGGGGGGCTACGAGCAGTACTTC.

This clonotype was seen only a few times. This chain joins TRBV7-3 and TRBJ2-5, with 8 bases identical to TRBD1. Per the germline V gene, CDR1 is SGHTA and CDR2 is FQGTGA. There are 14 residues in the CDR3. V was clipped by 3 bases and J by 4 bases; unmatched bases: 4. The CDR3 region is CASSFLTGGETQYF. CDR3 nucleotide sequence: TGTGCCAGCAGCTTCCTTACAGGGGGAGAGACCCAGTACTTC.

The V call is TRBV7-3, the J call TRBJ2-2, with 10 bases lining up with TRBD2. V gave up 5 bases and J gave up 4 bases; unmatched junction bases: 4. Germline CDR1 reads SGHTA; CDR2 reads FQGTGA. This CDR3 spans 15 amino acids. The CDR3 bases are TGTGCCAGCAGCCAAGCGGGAGGGGGCACCGGGGAGCTGTTTTTT. Amino acids: CASSQAGGGTGELFF.

This clonotype has at least ten counts. V is TRBV20-1 and J is TRBJ2-1, with unresolved D. Trimming cost V 0 bases and J 0 bases, with 9 bases left between them. In germline, CDR1 is DFQATT, CDR2 SNEGSKA (reference sequence). This CDR3 is 15 amino acids long. The CDR3 loop reads CSARDRASSYNEQFF. In DNA form, the CDR3 reads TGCAGTGCTAGAGATCGAGCGAGCTCCTACAATGAGCAGTTCTTC.

This clonotype was counted at least ten times. V is TRBV20-1 and J is TRBJ2-7; tentatively, D is TRBD2 (6 bases). This CDR3 has 12 amino acids. CDR1 is DFQATT and CDR2 is SNEGSKA in the germline V gene (reference sequence). Trimming pared 4 bases from V and 1 base from J, leaving 8 bases between. The CDR3 nucleotides read TGCAGTGCTATAGCGGAATCCTACGAGCAGTACTTC. Its translation: CSAIAESYEQYF.

This clonotype has at least ten counts. The rearrangement joins TRBV12-3 or TRBV12-4 to TRBJ2-7; a possible D gene is TRBD1 (6 bases). This CDR3 has 13 residues. Trimming cost V 6 bases and J 2 bases, with 11 bases left between them. Here the CDR3 reads CASSAQGPYEQYF. The CDR3 DNA follows: TGTGCCAGCAGCGCACAGGGCCCCTACGAGCAGTACTTC.

This clonotype showed up just a few times. The chain couples TRBV5-8 to TRBJ2-2; D may be TRBD1 (5 bases). Per germline, CDR1 SGHTS and CDR2 YDEGEE. This CDR3 has 16 amino acids. Trimming pared 2 bases from V and 4 bases from J, leaving 15 bases between. The CDR3 loop reads CASSLRQTRITGELFF. The DNA of the CDR3 is TGTGCCAGCAGCTTAAGACAGACCAGAATCACCGGGGAGCTGTTTTTT.

This clonotype was observed at least ten times. This sequence joins TRBV11-2 and TRBJ2-7, with D perhaps matching TRBD2 (6 bases). Germline V gene sequence: CDR1 SGHAT, CDR2 FQNNGV. The CDR3 is made up of 14 amino acids. Trimming took off 1 base at V and 4 bases at J, with 11 bases between the two ends. CDR3 sequence (DNA): TGTGCCAGCAGCTTAGGCCTAGCGAGATACGAGCAGTACTTC. It is translated as CASSLGLARYEQYF.

This clonotype was seen repeatedly, ten times or more. The chain uses TRBV20-1 and TRBJ2-7, with 7 bases identical to TRBD2. With V trimmed by 1 base and J by 5 bases, 11 bases remained unmatched. There are 15 residues in the CDR3. Germline V lookup: CDR1 DFQATT, CDR2 SNEGSKA (reference sequence). CDR3 region: CSARVFGRADHEQYF. The CDR3 DNA is TGCAGTGCTAGAGTTTTTGGGAGGGCCGACCACGAGCAGTACTTC.

This clonotype came up many times. This chain connects TRBV28 to TRBJ1-1; maybe TRBD1 (6 bases). Germline V CDR1 and CDR2: MDHEN, SYDVKM. The CDR3 totals 18 residues. V lost 2 bases, J lost 4 bases, and 23 bases lay in between. CDR3 coding DNA: TGTGCCAGCAGTTTACGCCGACTCCGGAGGGGGTCGAGCACTGAAGCTTTCTTT. Translation: CASSLRRLRRGSSTEAFF.

This clonotype was detected ten times or more. The chain is built from TRBV3-1 and TRBJ2-3, with 9 bases lining up with TRBD1. This CDR3 contains 17 residues. The germline CDR1 and CDR2 sequences are LGHDT and YNNKEL (reference sequence). Trimming removed 0 bases from V and 0 bases from J; junction bases left unmatched: 4. Here the CDR3 reads CASSQDWGTGSTDTQYF. Written as DNA, the CDR3 is TGTGCCAGCAGCCAAGATTGGGGGACAGGGAGCACAGATACGCAGTATTTT.

This clonotype was counted a few times. The rearrangement joins TRBV19 to TRBJ2-1; 8 nucleotides align to TRBD2. Germline V CDR1 and CDR2: LNHDA, SQIVND (reference sequence). After removal of 5 bases from V and 7 bases from J, the junction contained 10 bases not matched to a gene. The length of the CDR3 is 15 residues. CDR3 sequence (DNA): TGTGCCAGTAGTCCCTGGGACTTAGCGGGGAATGAGCAGTTCTTC. Translated: CASSPWDLAGNEQFF.

This clonotype was detected many times. The chain links TRBV28 to TRBJ2-1; 11 bases fit TRBD2. This CDR3 comprises 19 residues. V shed 4 bases, J shed 7 bases, and the junction held 18 bases outside the gene matches. CDR1 and CDR2 from the germline V gene are MDHEN and SYDVKM. The CDR3 DNA reads as TGTGCCAGCAGTTCTACCCTCTCACTTAGCGGGAGGGCTTTTAATGAGCAGTTCTTC. It encodes CASSSTLSLSGRAFNEQFF.

Ten or more counts support this clonotype. This chain joins TRBV12-3 or TRBV12-4 and TRBJ1-1; D unresolved. V lost 2 bases and J 0 bases, leaving 7 bases between the germline ends. The CDR3 totals 14 residues. The CDR3 DNA reads as TGTGCCAGCAGTTTAACAGAAATGAACACTGAAGCTTTCTTT. Protein: CASSLTEMNTEAFF.